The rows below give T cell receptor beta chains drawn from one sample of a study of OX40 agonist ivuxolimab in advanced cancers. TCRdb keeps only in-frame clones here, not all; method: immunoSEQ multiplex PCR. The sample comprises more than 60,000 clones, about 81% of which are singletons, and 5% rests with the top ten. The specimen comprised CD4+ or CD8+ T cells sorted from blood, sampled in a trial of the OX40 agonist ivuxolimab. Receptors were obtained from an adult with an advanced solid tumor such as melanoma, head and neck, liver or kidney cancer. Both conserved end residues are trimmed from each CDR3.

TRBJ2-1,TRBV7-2,ASSLRGDTYNEQF
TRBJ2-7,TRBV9,ASSPLSSYEQY
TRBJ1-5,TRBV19,ASMTGRQPQH
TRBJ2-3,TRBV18,ASSPARAGTVLDTQY
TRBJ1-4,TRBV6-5,ASSPMGTENEKLF
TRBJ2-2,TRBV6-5,ASRDGELF
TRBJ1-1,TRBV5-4,ASSLERLNTEAF
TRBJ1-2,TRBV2,ASSTWSYGYT
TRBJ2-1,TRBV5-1,ASSLEAGSSYNEQF
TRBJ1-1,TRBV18,ASSLAGTGSATEAF
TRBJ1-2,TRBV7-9,ASSNRGPDYGYT
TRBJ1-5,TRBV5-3,ARSRDNQPQH
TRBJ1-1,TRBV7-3,ASSLTGNTEAF
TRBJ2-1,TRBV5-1,ASSSPIAGGTSNEQF
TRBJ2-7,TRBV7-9,ASSTRGGRTYEQY
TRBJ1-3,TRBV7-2,ASSSQSGAGNTIY
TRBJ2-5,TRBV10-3,AISDQNPGTGGETQY
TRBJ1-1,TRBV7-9,ASSLAVNPEAF
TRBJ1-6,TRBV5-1,ASSRGPVLGRNSPLH
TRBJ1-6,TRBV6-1,ASSEAQASLSPYNSPLH
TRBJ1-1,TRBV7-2,ASSWGTGDEAF
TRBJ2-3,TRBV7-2,ASSLGLGSPTDTQY
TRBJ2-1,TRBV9,ASSADLAGGYTRYNEQF
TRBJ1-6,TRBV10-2,ATRIGRQAERSPLH
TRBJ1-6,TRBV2,ASSGNNSPLH
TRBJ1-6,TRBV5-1,ASSPGQGALNSPLH
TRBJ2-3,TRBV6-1,ASTGQGAGDTQY
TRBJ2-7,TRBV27,ASSQTSGRVGTYEQY
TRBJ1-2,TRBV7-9,ASTAGQGVFGYT
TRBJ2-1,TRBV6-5,ASSDKTYNEQF
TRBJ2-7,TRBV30,AWSVQPGPEQY
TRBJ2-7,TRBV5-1,ASSQPGGDEQY
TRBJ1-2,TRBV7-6,ASSLRQETGYT
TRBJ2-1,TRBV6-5,ASKRTGSNEQF
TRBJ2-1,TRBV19,ASSTPAFRGLSAGNEQF
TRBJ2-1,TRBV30,AWKQLAAYNEQF
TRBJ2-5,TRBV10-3,AISPDEGQETQY
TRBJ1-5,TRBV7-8,ASSPLGVEYNQPQH